Reported below is one T cell receptor (beta chain). The antigen remains undetermined. This sample is drawn from a study of response to subunit inactivated influenza vaccine. Points from the study as a whole: Authors suggested that a seasonal influenza vaccination recruits few new T cells each time.

From the RT-PCR reads, TCRdb called clonotypes with MiXCR, one entry per CDR3 protein. Counted here are about 780,000 distinct CDR3 sequences, around a sixth occurring once; the ten biggest clones make up roughly 10%. V was cut by 3 bases and J by 15 bases, with 15 bases left in between. Germline assignment: CDR1 LGHDT and CDR2 YNNKEL (reference sequence). The CDR3 runs to 13 residues. This chain uses TRBV3-1 with TRBJ1-6; D gene uncertain. The material sequenced was PBMCs from blood, taken 4 to 6 days after vaccination. The source is a man aged 45-60 years who received an inactivated influenza vaccine. This chain's CDR3 is CASSHTAGSNLHF. CDR3 sequence (DNA): TGTGCCAGCAGCCATACCGCGGGAAGTAACCTCCACTTT.